These T cell receptor beta chains were read from a single sample in a study of cytomegalovirus exposure and HLA in healthy donors. Profiled with immunoSEQ multiplex PCR; TCRdb holds only in-frame clones, not every one. The sample records 150,000 to 200,000 clones, over 70% being singletons. Specimen: PBMCs. The receptors stem from a young woman in good health and CMV-seropositive. The CDR3 runs from the conserved cysteine through the conserved F or W. A D gene is named only where the DNA matches it firmly. Clone size is shown for a subset of rows, as once, few, many or a class of expanded clone.

v_gene	d_gene	abundance	j_gene	CDR3aa	CDR3nt
TRBV5-1	.	.	TRBJ2-3	CASSLRGSPTDTQYF	TGCGCCAGCAGCTTGCGGGGGTCCCCCACAGATACGCAGTATTTT
TRBV7-9	TRBD1	.	TRBJ2-7	CASSPDRGEQYF	TGTGCCAGCAGCCCTGACAGGGGGGAGCAGTACTTC
TRBV5-1	TRBD2	.	TRBJ2-1	CASSPRGETYNEQFF	TGCGCCAGCAGTCCACGGGGGGAGACCTACAATGAGCAGTTCTTC
TRBV27	.	.	TRBJ2-5	CASSPFAGETQYF	TGTGCCAGCAGCCCCTTTGCGGGGGAGACCCAGTACTTC
TRBV5-4	.	.	TRBJ2-5	CASSLRVGVETQYF	TGTGCCAGCAGCTTGAGAGTCGGAGTAGAGACCCAGTACTTC
TRBV7-2	TRBD2	once	TRBJ2-5	CASSYPPGGPETQYF	TGTGCCAGCAGCTATCCCCCGGGGGGGCCAGAGACCCAGTACTTC
TRBV7-2	TRBD1	few	TRBJ1-2	CASSLSQGGTGGYTF	TGTGCCAGCAGCTTAAGTCAGGGGGGTACCGGTGGCTACACCTTC
TRBV19	.	once	TRBJ2-1	CASRKGGRFDEQFF	TGTGCCAGTAGAAAGGGGGGGCGATTCGATGAGCAGTTCTTC
TRBV10-2	.	.	TRBJ1-1	CASRSSGNTEAFF	TGCGCCAGCCGGAGTAGTGGGAACACTGAAGCTTTCTTT
TRBV5-6	TRBD2	once	TRBJ2-1	CASRRKGTSGYNEQFF	TGTGCCAGCAGGAGGAAAGGGACTAGCGGCTACAATGAGCAGTTCTTC
TRBV14	TRBD1	.	TRBJ1-1	CASSQVQGQEAFF	TGTGCCAGCAGCCAAGTACAGGGGCAGGAAGCTTTCTTT
TRBV7-2	TRBD1	.	TRBJ1-4	CASSPQEDRGRRGEKLFF	TGTGCCAGCAGCCCCCAGGAGGACAGGGGGCGTCGAGGGGAAAAACTGTTTTTT
TRBV28	TRBD1	.	TRBJ1-5	CASTWDREYQPQHF	TGTGCCAGCACCTGGGACAGAGAATATCAGCCCCAGCATTTT
TRBV6-1	.	.	TRBJ2-5	CASSVEWRRDVETQYF	TGTGCCAGCAGTGTGGAGTGGCGGCGGGATGTGGAGACCCAGTACTTC
TRBV21-1	.	.	TRBJ2-7	CASSKPDCYEQYF	TGTGCCAGCAGCAAACCTGACTGCTACGAGCAGTACTTC